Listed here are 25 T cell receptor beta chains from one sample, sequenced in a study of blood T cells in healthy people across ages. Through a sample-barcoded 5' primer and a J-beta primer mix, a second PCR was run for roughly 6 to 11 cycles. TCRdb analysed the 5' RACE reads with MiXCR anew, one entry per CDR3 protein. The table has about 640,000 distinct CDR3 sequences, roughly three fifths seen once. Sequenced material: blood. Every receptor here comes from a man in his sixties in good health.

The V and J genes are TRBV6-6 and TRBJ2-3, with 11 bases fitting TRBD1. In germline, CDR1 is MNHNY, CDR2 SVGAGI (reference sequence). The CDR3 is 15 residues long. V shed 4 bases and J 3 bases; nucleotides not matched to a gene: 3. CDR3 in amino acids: CASSSGQGATDTQYF. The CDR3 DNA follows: TGTGCCAGCAGTTCAGGACAGGGGGCAACAGATACGCAGTATTTT.

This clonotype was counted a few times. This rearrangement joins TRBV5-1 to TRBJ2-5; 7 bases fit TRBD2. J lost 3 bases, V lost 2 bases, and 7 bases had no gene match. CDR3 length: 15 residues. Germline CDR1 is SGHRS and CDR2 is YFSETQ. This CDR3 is CASSFTQGGKETQYF. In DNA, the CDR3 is TGCGCCAGCAGCTTTACCCAGGGAGGGAAAGAGACCCAGTACTTC.

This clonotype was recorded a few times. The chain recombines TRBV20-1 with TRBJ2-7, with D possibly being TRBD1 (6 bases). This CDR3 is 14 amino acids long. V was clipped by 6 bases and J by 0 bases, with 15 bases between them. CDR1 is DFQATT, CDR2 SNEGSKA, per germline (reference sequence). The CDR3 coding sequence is TGCAGTGCCACCGGGACACTAAGCTCCTACGAGCAGTACTTC. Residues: CSATGTLSSYEQYF.

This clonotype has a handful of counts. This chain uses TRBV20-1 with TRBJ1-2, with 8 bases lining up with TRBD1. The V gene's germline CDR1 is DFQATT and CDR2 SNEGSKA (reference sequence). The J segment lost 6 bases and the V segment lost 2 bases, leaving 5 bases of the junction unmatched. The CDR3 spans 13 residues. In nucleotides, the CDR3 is TGCAGTGCTAGAAGCGGACAGGGCCATGGCTACACCTTC. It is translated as CSARSGQGHGYTF.

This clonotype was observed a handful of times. In DNA, the CDR3 is TGCAGCGTTGTATATCCCCCGGGGAGCTATGGCTACACCTTC. Amino acids: CSVVYPPGSYGYTF. The chain uses TRBV29-1 and TRBJ1-2; D not resolved. The CDR3 extends over 14 amino acids. Germline values: CDR1 SQVTM, CDR2 ANQGSEA. The V end was cut by 4 bases, the J end by 4 bases, with 16 bases between.

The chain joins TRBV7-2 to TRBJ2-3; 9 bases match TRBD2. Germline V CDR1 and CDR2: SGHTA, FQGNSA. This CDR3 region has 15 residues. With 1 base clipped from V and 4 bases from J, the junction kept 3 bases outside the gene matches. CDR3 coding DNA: TGTGCCAGCAGCTTAGTAGGCGGGGGGGCAGATACGCAGTATTTT. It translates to CASSLVGGGADTQYF.

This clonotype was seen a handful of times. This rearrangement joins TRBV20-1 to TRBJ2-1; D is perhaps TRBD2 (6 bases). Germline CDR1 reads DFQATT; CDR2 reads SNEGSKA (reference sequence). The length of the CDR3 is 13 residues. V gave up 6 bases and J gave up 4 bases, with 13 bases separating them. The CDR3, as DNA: TGCAGTGCCGGGACTTTGTCATACAATGAGCAGTTCTTC. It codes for CSAGTLSYNEQFF.

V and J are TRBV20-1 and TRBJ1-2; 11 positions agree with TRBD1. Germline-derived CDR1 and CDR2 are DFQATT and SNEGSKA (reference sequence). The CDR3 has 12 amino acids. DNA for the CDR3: TGCAGCGCCGGGACAGGGGGCTATGGCTACACCTTC. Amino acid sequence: CSAGTGGYGYTF.

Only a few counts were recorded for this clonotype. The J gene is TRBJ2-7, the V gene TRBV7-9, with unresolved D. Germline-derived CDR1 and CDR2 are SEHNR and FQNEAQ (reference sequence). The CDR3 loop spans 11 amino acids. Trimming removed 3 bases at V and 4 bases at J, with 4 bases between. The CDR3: CASSFQYEQYF. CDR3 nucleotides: TGTGCCAGCAGCTTTCAGTACGAGCAGTACTTC.

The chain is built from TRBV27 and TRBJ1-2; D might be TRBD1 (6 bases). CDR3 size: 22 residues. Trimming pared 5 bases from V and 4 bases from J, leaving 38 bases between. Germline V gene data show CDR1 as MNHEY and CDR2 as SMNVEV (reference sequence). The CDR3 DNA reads TGTGCCAGCAGTCCCGGACACGACAGGCGCCAGATGGGTAGGGGCGGAGGCTATGGCTACACCTTC. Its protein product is CASSPGHDRRQMGRGGGYGYTF.

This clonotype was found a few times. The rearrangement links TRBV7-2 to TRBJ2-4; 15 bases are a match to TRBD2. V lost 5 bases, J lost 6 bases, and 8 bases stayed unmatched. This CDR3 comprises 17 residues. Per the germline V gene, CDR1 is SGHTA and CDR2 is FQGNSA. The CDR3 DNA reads TGTGCCAGCAGCCTCGGACTAGCGGGGGGGCAGAGAAACATTCAGTACTTC. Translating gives CASSLGLAGGQRNIQYF.

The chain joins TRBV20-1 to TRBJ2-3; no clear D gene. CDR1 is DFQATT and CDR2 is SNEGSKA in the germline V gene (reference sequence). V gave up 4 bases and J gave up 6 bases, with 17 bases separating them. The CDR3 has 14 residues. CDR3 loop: CSANPLPTRDTQYF. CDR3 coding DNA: TGCAGTGCTAACCCACTCCCCACGCGGGATACGCAGTATTTT.

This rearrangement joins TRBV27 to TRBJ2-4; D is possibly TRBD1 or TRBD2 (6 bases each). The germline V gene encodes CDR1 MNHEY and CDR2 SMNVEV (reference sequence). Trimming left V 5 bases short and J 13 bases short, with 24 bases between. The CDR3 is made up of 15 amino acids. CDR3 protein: CASSPGATIRNEQYF. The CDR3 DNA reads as TGTGCCAGCAGTCCGGGGGCGACAATAAGGAATGAGCAGTACTTC.

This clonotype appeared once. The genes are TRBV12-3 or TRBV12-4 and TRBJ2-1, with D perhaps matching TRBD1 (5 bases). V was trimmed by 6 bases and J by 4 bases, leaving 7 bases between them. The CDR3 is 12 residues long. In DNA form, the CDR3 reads TGTGCCAGCAGAGGGGAATACAATGAGCAGTTCTTC. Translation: CASRGEYNEQFF.

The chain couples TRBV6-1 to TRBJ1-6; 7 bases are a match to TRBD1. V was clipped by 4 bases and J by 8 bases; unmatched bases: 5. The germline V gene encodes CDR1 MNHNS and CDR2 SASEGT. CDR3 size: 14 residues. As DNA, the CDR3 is TGTGCCAGCAGTGCCAGGGGGAGTCATTCACCCCTCCACTTT. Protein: CASSARGSHSPLHF.

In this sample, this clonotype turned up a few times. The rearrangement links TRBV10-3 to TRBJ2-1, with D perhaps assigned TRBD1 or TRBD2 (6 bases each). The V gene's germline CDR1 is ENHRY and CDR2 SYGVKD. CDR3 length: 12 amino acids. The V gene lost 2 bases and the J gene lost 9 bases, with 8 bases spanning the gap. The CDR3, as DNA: TGTGCCATCAGTGAGCGGGGGCCTGAGCAGTTCTTC. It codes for CAISERGPEQFF.

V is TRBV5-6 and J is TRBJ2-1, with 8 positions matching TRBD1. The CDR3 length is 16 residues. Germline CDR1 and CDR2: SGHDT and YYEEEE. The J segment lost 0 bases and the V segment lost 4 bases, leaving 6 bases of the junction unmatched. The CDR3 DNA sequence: TGTGCCAGCAGCGGAGACAGGGGTAGCTCCTACAATGAGCAGTTCTTC. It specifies CASSGDRGSSYNEQFF.

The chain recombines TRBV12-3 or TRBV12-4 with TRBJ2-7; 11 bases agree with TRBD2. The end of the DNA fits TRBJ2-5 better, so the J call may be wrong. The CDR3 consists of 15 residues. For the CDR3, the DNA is TGTGCCAGCAGTTTTGGGCTAGCGGGGGGAGAGACCCAGTACTTC. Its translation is CASSFGLAGGETQYF.

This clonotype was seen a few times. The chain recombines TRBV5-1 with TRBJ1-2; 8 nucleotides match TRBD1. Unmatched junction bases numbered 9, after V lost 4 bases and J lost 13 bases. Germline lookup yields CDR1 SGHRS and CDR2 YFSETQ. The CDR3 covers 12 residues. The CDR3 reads CASSTGQGRSTF. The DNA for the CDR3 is TGCGCCAGCAGCACCGGACAGGGAAGGAGCACCTTC. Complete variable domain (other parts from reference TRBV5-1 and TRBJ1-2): KAGVTQTPRYLIKTRGQQVTLSCSPISGHRSVSWYQQTPGQGLQFLFEYFSETQRNKGNFPGRFSGRQFSNSRSEMNVSTLELGDSALYLCASSTGQGRSTFGSGTRLTVV.

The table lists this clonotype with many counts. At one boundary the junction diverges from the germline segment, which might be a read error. CDR3 loop: CSVEGQGARETQYF. The CDR3 nucleotides read TGCAGCGTGGAAGGACAGGGGGCGCGGGAGACCCAGTACTTC. V is TRBV29-1 and J is TRBJ2-5; 11 positions match TRBD1. There are 14 residues in the CDR3. Germline CDR1 reads SQVTM; CDR2 reads ANQGSEA.

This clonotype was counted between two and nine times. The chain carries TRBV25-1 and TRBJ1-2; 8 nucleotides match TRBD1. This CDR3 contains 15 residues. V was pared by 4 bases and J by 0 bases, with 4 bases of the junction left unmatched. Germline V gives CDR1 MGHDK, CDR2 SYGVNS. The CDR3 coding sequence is TGTGCCAGCAGTGCCCAACAGGGGGCTAACTATGGCTACACCTTC. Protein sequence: CASSAQQGANYGYTF.

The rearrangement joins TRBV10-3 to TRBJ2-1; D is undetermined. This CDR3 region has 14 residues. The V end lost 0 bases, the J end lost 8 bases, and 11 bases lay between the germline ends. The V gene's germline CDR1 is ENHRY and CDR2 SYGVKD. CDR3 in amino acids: CAISESNSAYEQFF. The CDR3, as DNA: TGTGCCATCAGTGAGTCGAACTCCGCTTATGAGCAGTTCTTC.

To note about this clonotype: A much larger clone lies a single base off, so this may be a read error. CDR3 sequence: CASRPRTGEALGKLFF. CDR3 in DNA: TGTGCCAGCAGGCCCAGGACAGGGGAGGCCTTGGGAAAACTGTTTTTT. The chain links TRBV7-9 to TRBJ1-4, with 9 bases lining up with TRBD1. This CDR3 spans 16 amino acids. The J segment lost 10 bases and the V segment lost 6 bases, leaving 15 bases of the junction unmatched. Germline-derived CDR1 and CDR2 are SEHNR and FQNEAQ (reference sequence).

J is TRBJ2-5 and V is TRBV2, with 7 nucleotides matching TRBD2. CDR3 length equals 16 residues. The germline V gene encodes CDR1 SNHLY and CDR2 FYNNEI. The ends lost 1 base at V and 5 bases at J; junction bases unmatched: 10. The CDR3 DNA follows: TGTGCCAGCAGTGAAGACCTGAGCGGGGAGGCGGAGACCCAGTACTTC. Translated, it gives CASSEDLSGEAETQYF.

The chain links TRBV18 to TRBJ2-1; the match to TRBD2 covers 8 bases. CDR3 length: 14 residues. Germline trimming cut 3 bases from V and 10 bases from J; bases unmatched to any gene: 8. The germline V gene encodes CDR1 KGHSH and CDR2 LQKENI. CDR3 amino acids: CASSPSVLAGEQFF. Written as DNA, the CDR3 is TGTGCCAGCTCACCCTCCGTCCTAGCGGGCGAGCAGTTCTTC.